The 19 T cell receptor beta chains given below trace back to one sample, sequenced in a study of T cell clonality in common variable immunodeficiency. Profiled with immunoSEQ multiplex PCR; TCRdb holds only in-frame clones, not every one. This table holds some 50,000 clones with no singletons; the top ten claim about 1.8%. The sequenced sample was peripheral blood mononuclear cells. Every receptor here comes from a person aged 18 to 70 in good health.

This clone was picked up many times. Read coverage stops 3 residues before the CDR3 terminus; the germline J gene supplies the remainder. The chain joins TRBV6-2 or TRBV6-3 to TRBJ2-4, with 7 bases aligning to TRBD1. Germline CDR1 reads MNHEY; CDR2 reads SVGEGT. This CDR3 is built from 15 residues. The trim removed 5 bases at V and 1 base at J, leaving 5 bases unmatched. Incomplete CDR3 DNA: TGTGCCAGCAGTGCTACAGGGGTCGCCAAAAACATT. Translation gives CASSATGVAKNI. In full, the CDR3 is CASSATGVAKNIQYF.

This clone was counted between two and nine times. CDR3 protein: CASSPRGQETQYF. CDR3 DNA, as far as it was read: TGTGCCAGCTCACCAAGGGGCCAAGAGACG. The rearrangement uses TRBV18 and TRBJ2-3; D might be TRBD1 (5 bases). The read stops 3 residues short of the end of the CDR3; the missing end is completed from the germline J gene. The CDR3 totals 13 residues. From germline, CDR1 is KGHSH and CDR2 LQKENI. Looking up the rest from reference TRBV18 and TRBJ2-3 gives the full variable domain: NAGVMQNPRHLVRRRGQEARLRCSPMKGHSHVYWYRQLPEEGLKFMVYLQKENIIDESGMPKERFSAEFPKEGPSILRIQQVVRGDSAAYFCASSPRGQETQYFGPGTRLTVL.

This clone was seen at least ten times. The CDR3 end is not reached by the read, which stops 3 residues before it; the germline J gene fills it in. The chain couples TRBV5-5 to TRBJ2-5; TRBD1 matches 8 bases. The CDR3 totals 14 residues. Germline lookup yields CDR1 SGHKS and CDR2 YYEKEE (reference sequence). The J segment lost 5 bases and the V segment lost 2 bases, leaving 5 bases of the junction unmatched. Here the CDR3 reads CASSFRTGKETQYF. CDR3 DNA (partial): TGTGCCAGCAGCTTCCGGACAGGGAAGGAGACC.

This clone was counted ten times or more. With the read ending 3 residues before the CDR3 end, the germline J gene is used to fill in that end. The V and J genes are TRBV12-3 or TRBV12-4 and TRBJ2-5, with TRBD2 identical over 7 bases. The CDR3 is 13 amino acids. V dropped 4 bases and J dropped 7; count of bases not matched to a gene: 6. CDR3 sequence: CASSWERGGTQYF. CDR3 DNA (partial): TGTGCCAGCAGTTGGGAGCGGGGCGGGACC.

The table lists this clone with many counts. The read halts 3 residues ahead of the CDR3 end, with the missing end drawn from the germline J gene. J is TRBJ2-7 and V is TRBV7-8; the match to TRBD1 covers 7 bases. The CDR3 is 13 residues long. V was pared by 5 bases and J by 5 bases, with 6 bases of the junction left unmatched. Germline V lookup: CDR1 SGHVS, CDR2 FQNEAQ. CDR3 DNA, as far as it was read: TGTGCCAGCAGCCGAGACAGGGCCAACGAG. Translation: CASSRDRANE. The CDR3 as a whole reads CASSRDRANEQYF.

This clone was seen at least ten times. The CDR3 sequence is CASSTQDRGFEQYF. The covered CDR3 bases are TGTGCCAGTAGTACTCAGGACAGGGGATTCGAG. This chain joins TRBV19 and TRBJ2-7; TRBD1 matches at 9 bases. Read data end 3 residues before the CDR3 end; the end is taken from the germline J gene. The CDR3 is 14 amino acids. V was clipped by 4 bases and J by 6 bases; unmatched bases: 7. Germline V gene data show CDR1 as LNHDA and CDR2 as SQIVND (reference sequence).

This clone was found many times. Sequencing ends 3 residues short of the CDR3 end; the germline J gene provides the rest. The chain employs TRBV20-1 and TRBJ2-5; D might be TRBD1 (6 bases). V was pared by 7 bases and J by 2 bases, with 14 bases between. Germline CDR1 and CDR2: DFQATT and SNEGSKA (reference sequence). The CDR3 is 13 amino acids. CDR3 protein: CSVARGGQETQYF. The sequenced CDR3 bases are TGCAGTGTTGCCAGGGGTGGGCAAGAGACC.

There are a few counts of this clone. The sequence runs out 3 residues before the end of the CDR3; the remainder is reconstructed from the germline J gene. The genes are TRBV19 and TRBJ2-2; D may be TRBD2 (6 bases). The CDR3 contains 15 residues. CDR1 and CDR2 from the germline V gene are LNHDA and SQIVND (reference sequence). Trimming removed 6 bases from V and 6 bases from J, with 17 bases in between. CDR3 bases read: TGTGCCAGTAGGTCTCGCGGGAACGTTCCCGGGGAG. This encodes CASRSRGNVPGE. The entire CDR3 protein is CASRSRGNVPGELFF.

At least ten counts were recorded for this clone. The read terminates 3 residues ahead of where the CDR3 ends, so the germline J gene completes it. The chain has TRBV20-1 and TRBJ1-5; TRBD1 aligns across 7 bases. V was pared by 6 bases and J by 4 bases, with 12 bases of the junction left unmatched. CDR1 DFQATT and CDR2 SNEGSKA come from the germline V gene (reference sequence). The CDR3 spans 15 residues. CDR3 DNA, as far as it was read: TGCAGTGCCGGTAGGACAGGCTATATAAATCAGCCC. It encodes CSAGRTGYINQP. The entire CDR3 reads CSAGRTGYINQPQHF.

About this clone itself: The CDR3 end falls 3 residues outside the read, so it is completed with the germline J gene. This sample also contains other DNA sequences that code for the same CDR3. The rearrangement uses TRBV18 and TRBJ1-5, with TRBD1 as a possible D gene (5 bases). Germline-derived CDR1 and CDR2 are KGHSH and LQKENI. CDR3 size: 18 residues. With 6 bases removed from V and 3 bases from J, the gap between germline ends came to 24 bases. CDR3 protein: CASSPVRAGGSPNQPQHF. The DNA read from the CDR3 is TGTGCCAGCTCCCCCGTCCGGGCCGGGGGATCCCCCAATCAGCCC.

In its sample, this clone was seen many times. The CDR3 end lies 3 residues beyond the end of the read and is filled in from the germline J gene. The chain has TRBV12-3 or TRBV12-4 and TRBJ2-1, with D possibly TRBD1 on 6 matching bases. The CDR3 length is 13 residues. With 5 bases removed from V and 6 bases from J, the gap between germline ends came to 11 bases. The CDR3 is CASSPQGSNEQFF. CDR3 DNA, as far as it was read: TGTGCCAGCAGTCCCCAGGGGAGCAATGAG.

This clone has at least ten counts. The CDR3 extends 3 residues past the end of the read, so its final part is completed from the germline J gene. The rearrangement links TRBV6-2 or TRBV6-3 to TRBJ2-1, with a weak D call TRBD2 (6 bases). Per germline, CDR1 MNHEY and CDR2 SVGEGT. CDR3 size: 15 residues. With 0 bases removed from V and 5 bases from J, the gap between germline ends came to 11 bases. CDR3 DNA, as far as it was read: TGTGCCAGCAGTTACTCTCGGGGGACCAACAATGAG. Encoded protein: CASSYSRGTNNE. The whole CDR3 sequence is CASSYSRGTNNEQFF.

This clone occurred many times. Read coverage stops 3 residues before the CDR3 terminus; the germline J gene supplies the remainder. V is TRBV27 and J is TRBJ2-3; possible D gene TRBD2, 5 bases. The CDR3 consists of 14 residues. The V end was cut by 7 bases, the J end by 0 bases, with 11 bases between. The germline gives CDR1 MNHEY, CDR2 SMNVEV (reference sequence). The covered CDR3 bases are TGTGCCAGCATGTCCCGGACTAGCACAGATACG. Its translation is CASMSRTSTDT. In full, the CDR3 is CASMSRTSTDTQYF.

Ten or more counts support this clone. The read terminates 3 residues ahead of where the CDR3 ends, so the germline J gene completes it. V usage is TRBV5-1 and J usage is TRBJ1-1, with no clear D. The CDR3 spans 13 residues. Trimming left V 1 base short and J 6 bases short, with 10 bases between. Germline CDR1 reads SGHRS; CDR2 reads YFSETQ. CDR3 loop: CASSLSGRAEAFF. The CDR3 DNA, read in part, is TGCGCCAGCAGCTTGTCCGGGCGGGCTGAA.

Of note for this clone: The read stops 3 residues short of the end of the CDR3; the missing end is completed from the germline J gene. The chain couples TRBV30 to TRBJ2-3, with 8 bases aligning to TRBD1. The CDR3 spans 14 residues. The J segment lost 5 bases and the V segment lost 4 bases, leaving 8 bases of the junction unmatched. CDR1 is GTSNPN, CDR2 SVGIG, per germline (reference sequence). CDR3 DNA, as far as it was read: TGTGCCTGGACTGGACAGGGAAGCGTAGATACG. Protein: CAWTGQGSVDT. The complete CDR3 protein is CAWTGQGSVDTQYF.

This clone has just a few counts. The sequence runs out 3 residues before the end of the CDR3; the remainder is reconstructed from the germline J gene. V is TRBV2 and J is TRBJ1-6; D unclear. This CDR3 contains 16 residues. CDR1 is SNHLY, CDR2 FYNNEI, per germline. The V end lost 6 bases, the J end lost 4 bases, and 16 bases lay between the germline ends. The CDR3 DNA, read in part, is TGTGCCAGCAGACAGTCCTCCGCCCAATATAATTCACCC. It encodes CASRQSSAQYNSP. From start to end, the CDR3 is CASRQSSAQYNSPLHF.

This clone was found many times. The sequence runs out 3 residues before the end of the CDR3; the remainder is reconstructed from the germline J gene. The genes are TRBV5-1 and TRBJ1-6, with D perhaps TRBD1 (5 bases). Trimming removed 0 bases at V and 8 bases at J, with 12 bases between. This CDR3 comprises 15 residues. Germline V gene sequence: CDR1 SGHRS, CDR2 YFSETQ. Here the CDR3 reads CASSLGTTGDSPLHF. Partial CDR3 DNA: TGCGCCAGCAGCTTGGGAACAACAGGAGATTCACCC.

This clone was detected many times. The read ends 3 residues early relative to the CDR3; the germline J gene fills the gap. V and J are TRBV30 and TRBJ2-1; 8 nucleotides align to TRBD2. The CDR3 loop spans 14 amino acids. CDR1 and CDR2 from the germline V gene are GTSNPN and SVGIG (reference sequence). With 5 bases clipped from V and 7 bases from J, the junction kept 10 bases outside the gene matches. The CDR3 sequence is CAWESGLGANEQFF. The DNA read from the CDR3 is TGTGCCTGGGAATCGGGACTAGGGGCGAATGAG.

As for this clone: The read ends 3 residues shy of where the CDR3 ends; the end is completed using the germline J gene. V usage is TRBV2 and J usage is TRBJ1-2; D remains ambiguous. The CDR3 spans 15 residues. Per the germline V gene, CDR1 is SNHLY and CDR2 is FYNNEI. Trimming took 1 base from V and 4 from J, leaving 13 bases between them. The CDR3 sequence is CASSEDGRHGYGYTF. Incomplete CDR3 DNA: TGTGCCAGCAGTGAAGACGGCAGGCACGGCTATGGC.